The entry below gives a single TCR beta chain sequence along with its context. This record comes from a study of blood T cell repertoires in COVID-19. About the research overall: The cDNA or gDNA used as material had been derived from T cells, B-cell-depleted T cells, or PBMCs.

Per the original data handling: Reference gene primer amplification in the assay estimated nucleated cell counts. Sequenced by immunoSEQ multiplex PCR; TCRdb stores in-frame clones only, minus some. Clone size and V and J calls were adopted from that table, with D and trimming inferred from the DNA. The repertoire holds 200,000 to 250,000 clones, with 80% to 85% as singletons. The J segment lost 3 bases and the V segment lost 6 bases, leaving 10 bases of the junction unmatched. Germline CDR1 WNHNN, CDR2 SYGVQD (reference sequence). The CDR3 has 16 amino acids. Sequencing was performed on peripheral blood. The chain carries TRBV10-1 and TRBJ2-3, with 9 bases matching TRBD1. The receptor comes from an elderly woman with COVID-19, enrolled during active disease. The CDR3: CASSDTGQGPTDTQYF. The CDR3 DNA follows: TGCGCCAGCAGCGACACGGGACAGGGCCCGACAGATACGCAGTATTTT.